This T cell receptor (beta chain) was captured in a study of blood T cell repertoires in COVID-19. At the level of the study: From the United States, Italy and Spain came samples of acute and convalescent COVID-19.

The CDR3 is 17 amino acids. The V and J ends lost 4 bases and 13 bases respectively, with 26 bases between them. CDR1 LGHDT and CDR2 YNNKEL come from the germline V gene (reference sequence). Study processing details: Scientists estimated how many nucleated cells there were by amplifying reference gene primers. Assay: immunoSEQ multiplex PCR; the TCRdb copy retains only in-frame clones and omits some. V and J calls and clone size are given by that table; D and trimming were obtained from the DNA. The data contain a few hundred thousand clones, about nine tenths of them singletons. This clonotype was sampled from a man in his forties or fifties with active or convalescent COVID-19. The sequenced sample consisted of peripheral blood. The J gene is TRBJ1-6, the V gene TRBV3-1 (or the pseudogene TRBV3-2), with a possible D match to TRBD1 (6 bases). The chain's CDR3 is CASSRYGTPWPPAPLHF. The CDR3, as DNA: TGTGCCAGCAGCCGCTATGGGACACCTTGGCCGCCGGCGCCCCTCCACTTT.